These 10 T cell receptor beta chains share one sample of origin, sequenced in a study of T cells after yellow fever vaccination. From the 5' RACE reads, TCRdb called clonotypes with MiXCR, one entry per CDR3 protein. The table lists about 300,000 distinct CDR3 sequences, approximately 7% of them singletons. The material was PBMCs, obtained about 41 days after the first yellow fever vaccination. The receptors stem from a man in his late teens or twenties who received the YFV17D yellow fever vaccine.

CDR3 protein: CASSHPDRGPYNEQFF. In DNA form, the CDR3 reads TGTGCCAGCAGCCACCCCGACAGGGGGCCATACAATGAGCAGTTCTTC. The rearrangement joins TRBV4-2 to TRBJ2-1, with TRBD1 matching 10 bases. Germline assignment: CDR1 LGHNA and CDR2 YNFKEQ. Losses at the gene ends were 3 bases for V and 4 bases for J; bases not matched to a gene: 6. The CDR3 runs 16 residues.

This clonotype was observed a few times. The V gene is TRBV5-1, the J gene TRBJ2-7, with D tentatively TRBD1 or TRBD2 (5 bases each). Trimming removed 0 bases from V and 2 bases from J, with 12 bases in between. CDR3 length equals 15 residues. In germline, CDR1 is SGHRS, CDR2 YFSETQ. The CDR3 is CASSLGGRETYEQYV. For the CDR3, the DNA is TGCGCCAGCAGCTTGGGGGGACGGGAAACCTACGAGCAGTACGTC.

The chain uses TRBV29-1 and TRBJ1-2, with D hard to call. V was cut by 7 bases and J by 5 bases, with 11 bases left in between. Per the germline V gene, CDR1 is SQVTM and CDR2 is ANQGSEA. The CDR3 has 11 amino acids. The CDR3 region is CSAPDSYGYTF. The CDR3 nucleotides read TGCAGCGCCCCAGACTCGTATGGCTACACCTTC.

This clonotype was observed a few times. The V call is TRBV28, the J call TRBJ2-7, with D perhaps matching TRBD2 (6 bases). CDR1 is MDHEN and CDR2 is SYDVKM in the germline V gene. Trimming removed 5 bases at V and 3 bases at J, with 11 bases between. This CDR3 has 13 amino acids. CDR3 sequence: CASSPGLFYEQYV. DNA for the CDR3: TGTGCCAGCAGTCCGGGACTCTTCTACGAGCAGTACGTC.

The CDR3 DNA is TGCGCCAGCAGCCAAGATGTGGGGACTAGCGGGGGAGGAAAGACCCAGTACTTC. This codes for CASSQDVGTSGGGKTQYF. J is TRBJ2-5 and V is TRBV4-3; 14 positions match TRBD2. V was pared by 0 bases and J by 6 bases, with 9 bases of the junction left unmatched. The length of the CDR3 is 18 residues. Germline values: CDR1 LGHNA, CDR2 YSLEER.

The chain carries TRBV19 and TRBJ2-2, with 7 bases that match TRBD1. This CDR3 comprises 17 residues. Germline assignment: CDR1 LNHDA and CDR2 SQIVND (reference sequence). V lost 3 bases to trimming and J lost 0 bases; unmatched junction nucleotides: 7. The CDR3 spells CASSMGRQGTNTGELFF. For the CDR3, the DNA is TGTGCCAGTAGTATGGGACGACAGGGAACGAACACCGGGGAGCTGTTTTTT.

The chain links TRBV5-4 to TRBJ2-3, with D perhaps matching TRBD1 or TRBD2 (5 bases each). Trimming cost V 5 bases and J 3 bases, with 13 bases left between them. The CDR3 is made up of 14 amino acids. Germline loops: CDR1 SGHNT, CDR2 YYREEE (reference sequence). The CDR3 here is CASSSQGPTDTQYF. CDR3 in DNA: TGTGCCAGCAGTTCCCAGGGACCTACAGATACGCAGTATTTT.

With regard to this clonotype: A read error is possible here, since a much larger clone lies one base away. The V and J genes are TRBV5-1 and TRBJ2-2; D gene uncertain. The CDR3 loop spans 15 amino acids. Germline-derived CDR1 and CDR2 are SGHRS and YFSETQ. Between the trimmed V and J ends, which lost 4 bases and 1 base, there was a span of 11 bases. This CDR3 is CASSPVAVNTGELFF. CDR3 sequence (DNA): TGCGCCAGCAGCCCTGTGGCGGTGAACACCGGGGAGCTGTTTTTT.

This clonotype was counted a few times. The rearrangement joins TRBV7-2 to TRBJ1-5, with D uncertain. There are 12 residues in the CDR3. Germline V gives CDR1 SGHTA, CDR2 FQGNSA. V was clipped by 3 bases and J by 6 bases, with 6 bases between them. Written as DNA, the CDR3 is TGTGCCAGCAGCTTCGGGCCTCAGCCCCAGCATTTT. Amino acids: CASSFGPQPQHF.

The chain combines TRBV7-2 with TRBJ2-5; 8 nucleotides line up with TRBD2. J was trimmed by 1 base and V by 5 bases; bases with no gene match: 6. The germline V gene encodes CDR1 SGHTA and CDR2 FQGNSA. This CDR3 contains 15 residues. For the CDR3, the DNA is TGTGCCAGCAGCCTCGACCGGGGGGGCCAAGAGACCCAGTACTTC. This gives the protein CASSLDRGGQETQYF.